The TCR beta chain described here comes from a study of T cell responses to AZD1222 COVID-19 vaccine. Study findings and constraints: Breadth and depth of Spike-specific TCRs rose after two AZD1222 doses.

Comments on this clone: Its antigen is undetermined.

Clones were sequenced by immunoSEQ multiplex PCR, and TCRdb holds only the in-frame ones, with some missing. Of 150,000 to 200,000 clones detected, 90% appear once; the ten largest clones hold approximately 2.9%. The source material was peripheral blood, sampled on day 0 of AZD1222 vaccination. The TCR originated in an adult in good health.

This chain's CDR3 is CASSKTGNEQYF. The CDR3 nucleotides read TGTGCCAGCAGCAAGACAGGGAACGAGCAGTACTTC. The gene calls are TRBV7-9 and TRBJ2-7, with 7 bases aligning to TRBD1. CDR3 length: 12 amino acids. V lost 5 bases to trimming and J lost 5 bases; unmatched junction nucleotides: 3. Germline loops: CDR1 SEHNR, CDR2 FQNEAQ (reference sequence).